Here is one T cell receptor beta chain with its context. Its target is not known. TCRdb processed the 5' RACE reads anew with MiXCR; each CDR3 protein has one entry. The sample has about 340,000 distinct CDR3 sequences, 13% seen once; the top ten hold about a fifth. The entry originates in a study of T-cell memory formation after mild COVID-19. Looking at the study overall: Each donor largely had its own TCR clusters. Regarding the study as a whole: The authors did not confirm SARS-CoV-2 specificity of second-wave clones peaking day 37. Contracting clones from day 15 to 85 had balanced CD4/CD8; later expanders favoured CD4+.

This CDR3 spans 15 amino acids. Germline V gives CDR1 SGHAT, CDR2 FQNNGV. V gave up 5 bases and J gave up 8 bases, with 19 bases separating them. The genes are TRBV11-2 and TRBJ2-1, with D maybe TRBD2 (5 bases). This TCR was recovered from a young man who had mild COVID-19 (a few samples of this study predate the infection). Cell type and time point are not known. Sequencing used PBMCs or a T cell subset sorted from them (not recorded which). CDR3 in DNA: TGTGCCAGCAGCCCCCCTTCGGGGTCTCTACATGAGCAGTTCTTC. Residues: CASSPPSGSLHEQFF.